This T cell receptor beta chain comes out of a study of blood T cell repertoires in COVID-19. Overall study context: COVID-19 samples collected from the United States, Italy and Spain covered acute and convalescent phases. In each case, the material was cDNA or gDNA derived from T cells, B-cell-depleted T cells, or PBMCs.

V dropped 3 bases and J dropped 5; count of bases not matched to a gene: 19. Germline CDR1 SGHDN, CDR2 FVKESK. The CDR3 is 19 amino acids. Per the original methods: Reference gene primer amplification in the assay estimated nucleated cell counts. The data were produced by immunoSEQ multiplex PCR, yet TCRdb's version contains in-frame clones alone and is incomplete. V, J and clone size reflect that table, while D and trimming were determined from the DNA. The top ten clones hold 3% to 4% of a sample with fewer than 400,000 clones, 85% of them seen once. This sequence originates from a woman younger than 35 with acute or convalescent COVID-19. The sequenced sample consisted of peripheral blood. The chain has TRBV14 and TRBJ2-5, with 9 bases fitting TRBD1. The CDR3 loop reads CASSHSLFGTGLGGETQYF. CDR3 bases: TGTGCCAGCAGCCATTCTCTATTCGGGACAGGGCTTGGCGGGGAGACCCAGTACTTC.